The 4 T cell receptor beta chains in this list originate from one sample, sequenced in a study of Graves' ophthalmopathy and Graves' hyperthyroidism. Amplification of TCR beta CDR3 regions used RNA transcripts. Scientists carried out first-round RT-PCR using HTBI primers and then a second-round multiplex PCR. Each CDR3 protein gets one entry after TCRdb re-called the multiplex PCR reads with MiXCR. The sample lists a few hundred thousand distinct CDR3 sequences; about a sixth were seen once. Sequenced sample: peripheral blood. The receptors were gathered from an adult woman with stable Graves' hyperthyroidism.

This clonotype was found many times. The V gene is TRBV12-3 or TRBV12-4, the J gene TRBJ1-1; a possible D gene is TRBD1 (5 bases). This CDR3 comprises 12 residues. Trimming left V 7 bases short and J 9 bases short, with 15 bases between. CDR3 coding DNA: TGTGCCAGCATCAGGGCCATCGGGAAAGCTTTCTTT. Translation: CASIRAIGKAFF.

This clonotype showed up many times. V usage is TRBV6-4 and J usage is TRBJ1-5, with a possible D match to TRBD1 (6 bases). The V end was cut by 8 bases, the J end by 7 bases, with 27 bases between. Germline V lookup: CDR1 MRHNA, CDR2 SNTAGT. This CDR3 comprises 17 residues. This chain's CDR3 is CASDDYRVLKRGQPQHF. CDR3 nucleotide sequence: TGTGCCAGCGATGACTACAGGGTTTTGAAGCGCGGCCAGCCCCAGCATTTT.

Details on this clonotype: Just one base apart from a much larger clone, this may be a read error. The chain is built from TRBV6-1 and TRBJ2-7; the D is unclear. The germline V gene encodes CDR1 MNHNS and CDR2 SASEGT. This CDR3 comprises 15 residues. Deletions cut 7 bases from V and 2 bases from J, with 18 bases between. CDR3: CASIGDQDNAYEQYF. DNA for the CDR3: TGTGCCAGCATTGGAGATCAAGATAACGCCTACGAGCAGTACTTC.

The chain is built from TRBV5-1 and TRBJ1-3, with a possible D match to TRBD1 (5 bases). V lost 4 bases and J lost 0, with 17 bases in between. The germline gives CDR1 SGHRS, CDR2 YFSETQ. The CDR3 is 17 residues long. CDR3 nucleotides: TGCGCCAGCAGCCCCGGCATGACAGCGAGCTCTGGAAACACCATATATTTT. As protein: CASSPGMTASSGNTIYF.